The 12 T cell receptor beta chains given below trace back to one sample, sequenced in a study of shared clonotypes between healthy human individuals. The naive CD8 fraction comprised CD45RO-negative cells positively selected for CCR7 and excluded terminally differentiated effector memory CD45RA+ cells. Some clones are missing from TCRdb's copy, which holds only in-frame ones; the method was immunoSEQ multiplex PCR. Seen here are fewer than 850,000 clones, 96% observed once, and the top ten hold less than 0.25%. Sequencing was carried out using naive CD8+ T cells sorted from blood. Receptor source: a young man in good health.

The gene calls are TRBV27 and TRBJ2-7; 10 bases line up with TRBD1. Germline trimming cut 6 bases from V and 7 bases from J; bases unmatched to any gene: 24. CDR1 is MNHEY, CDR2 SMNVEV, per germline (reference sequence). The CDR3 has 19 residues. The CDR3: CASSPAPGQGTFWAGEQYF. The CDR3 DNA is TGTGCCAGCAGCCCGGCCCCGGGACAGGGGACTTTCTGGGCAGGGGAGCAGTACTTC.

The rearrangement links TRBV29-1 to TRBJ2-3, with 12 bases lining up with TRBD2. Per the germline V gene, CDR1 is SQVTM and CDR2 is ANQGSEA. The CDR3 contains 15 residues. Trimming at V came to 4 bases and at J to 0 bases, leaving 2 bases not matched to a gene. The CDR3 region is CSVATSGGSTDTQYF. The CDR3 DNA reads as TGCAGCGTTGCGACTAGCGGGGGAAGCACAGATACGCAGTATTTT.

This rearrangement joins TRBV12-5 to TRBJ2-5, with 7 bases that match TRBD2. Germline V gives CDR1 LGHNT, CDR2 FRNRAP. V gave up 1 base and J gave up 5 bases; unmatched junction bases: 1. The length of the CDR3 is 13 residues. The CDR3 DNA reads as TGTGCTAGTGGTTTGGCGGGGGGTGAGACCCAGTACTTC. This translates into CASGLAGGETQYF.

This clone was seen once. The chain links TRBV7-8 to TRBJ2-7; tentative D call: TRBD1 (5 bases). The CDR3 extends over 14 amino acids. CDR1 SGHVS and CDR2 FQNEAQ come from the germline V gene. Trimming left V 6 bases short and J 2 bases short, with 14 bases between. The DNA for the CDR3 is TGTGCCAGCAGTTTTGAGGACATAGCCTACGAGCAGTACTTC. Amino acid sequence: CASSFEDIAYEQYF.

This chain connects TRBV11-2 to TRBJ2-3; TRBD2 aligns across 13 bases. Germline trimming cut 5 bases from V and 6 bases from J; bases unmatched to any gene: 8. The CDR3 is 16 amino acids. Germline V gene lookup returns CDR1 SGHAT and CDR2 FQNNGV. The CDR3 loop is CASSLGLAGARDTQYF. In nucleotides, the CDR3 is TGTGCCAGCAGCCTAGGACTAGCGGGAGCGAGGGATACGCAGTATTTT. The full variable domain, in which reference TRBV11-2 and TRBJ2-3 provide the parts outside the CDR3, is EAGVAQSPRYKIIEKRQSVAFWCNPISGHATLYWYQQILGQGPKLLIQFQNNGVVDDSQLPKDRFSAERLKGVDSTLKIQPAKLEDSAVYLCASSLGLAGARDTQYFGPGTRLTVL.

The V and J genes are TRBV29-1 and TRBJ2-7; 8 bases agree with TRBD1. The germline V gene encodes CDR1 SQVTM and CDR2 ANQGSEA. Trimming at V came to 3 bases and at J to 5 bases, leaving 9 bases not matched to a gene. The CDR3 spans 14 residues. CDR3 amino acids: CSVEGQGARNEQYF. Written as DNA, the CDR3 is TGCAGCGTTGAGGGGCAGGGGGCGCGAAACGAGCAGTACTTC.

This rearrangement joins TRBV11-2 to TRBJ2-7, with 10 positions matching TRBD2. Germline V gene data show CDR1 as SGHAT and CDR2 as FQNNGV. The J segment lost 1 base and the V segment lost 5 bases, leaving 5 bases of the junction unmatched. CDR3 length equals 15 residues. CDR3 in amino acids: CASSPGLAASYEQYF. In DNA form, the CDR3 reads TGTGCCAGCAGCCCTGGACTAGCGGCTTCCTACGAGCAGTACTTC.

The genes are TRBV4-1 and TRBJ2-1; 13 bases fit TRBD2. CDR1 is MGHRA and CDR2 is YSYEKL in the germline V gene. This CDR3 spans 15 amino acids. V lost 4 bases and J lost 8; bases outside the gene matches: 5. As DNA, the CDR3 is TGCGCCAGCAGCCCGGGACTAGCGGGATTAGATGAGCAGTTCTTC. It encodes CASSPGLAGLDEQFF.

The chain joins TRBV5-1 to TRBJ1-1; D not resolved. CDR3 length equals 13 residues. V shed 0 bases and J shed 0 bases, with 3 bases lying between them. Germline V gives CDR1 SGHRS, CDR2 YFSETQ. This CDR3 is CASSLGMNTEAFF. The CDR3 coding sequence is TGCGCCAGCAGCTTGGGGATGAACACTGAAGCTTTCTTT.

This chain links TRBV7-8 with TRBJ2-7, with a tentative D call TRBD2 (5 bases). The CDR3 sequence is 14 residues long. V was shortened by 2 bases and J by 4 bases, with 12 bases between the two germline ends. From germline, CDR1 is SGHVS and CDR2 FQNEAQ. The CDR3, as DNA: TGTGCCAGCAGCTTAATAGACGGGAAGTACGAGCAGTACTTC. Its translation: CASSLIDGKYEQYF.

This chain joins TRBV6-1 and TRBJ2-7; a weak D match, TRBD1 (6 bases). Germline lookup yields CDR1 MNHNS and CDR2 SASEGT. The CDR3 contains 13 residues. V gave up 6 bases and J gave up 3 bases, with 12 bases separating them. The CDR3 DNA follows: TGTGCCAGCAGCGACACAGGGAACTACGAGCAGTACTTC. As protein: CASSDTGNYEQYF.

This chain joins TRBV27 and TRBJ2-2, with 9 bases matching TRBD2. CDR3 size: 15 residues. V dropped 4 bases and J dropped 6; count of bases not matched to a gene: 6. Germline CDR1 and CDR2: MNHEY and SMNVEV (reference sequence). The CDR3 coding sequence is TGTGCCAGCAGTTCCAGCGGGGGGCGGGCCGGGGAGCTGTTTTTT. This translates into CASSSSGGRAGELFF.